Presented here are 8 T cell receptor beta chains from one specimen sequenced in a study of a mutant IDH1 vaccine in newly diagnosed glioma. The table came from immunoSEQ multiplex PCR; TCRdb's copy has only in-frame clones and leaves some out. This sample has about 88,000 clones, with approximately 80% found just once. Time point denoted: baseline, week 1 (first vaccination visit). Treatment here: pre-vaccination baseline after standard-of-care therapy. The sequencing used PBMCs, collected from a glioma patient treated with radiotherapy, temozolomide or both. Receptor source: a man aged 35 to 55 with glioma. Some clones in this sample may be carry-over from other donors' samples.

This clone showed up just a few times. This chain uses TRBV5-1 with TRBJ1-1; D perhaps matches TRBD1 (6 bases). This CDR3 comprises 14 residues. Germline-derived CDR1 and CDR2 are SGHRS and YFSETQ. The V gene lost 4 bases and the J gene lost 7 bases, with 17 bases spanning the gap. CDR3 in amino acids: CASSVSESTGEAFF. The CDR3 DNA sequence: TGCGCCAGCAGCGTATCTGAGTCGACAGGTGAAGCTTTCTTT.

The chain carries TRBV6-1 and TRBJ1-5; D gene uncertain. V lost 2 bases, J lost 7 bases, and 15 bases lay in between. Germline V gene sequence: CDR1 MNHNS, CDR2 SASEGT. This CDR3 spans 15 amino acids. The CDR3 DNA reads TGTGCCAGCAGTGAACAGTTTGGAGGTGCCCAGCCCCAGCATTTT. Its protein product is CASSEQFGGAQPQHF.

CDR3 amino acids: CASSSSGTGGRGGYTF. The CDR3 DNA reads TGCGCCAGCAGCTCGTCCGGGACAGGGGGGCGCGGTGGCTACACCTTC. The rearrangement uses TRBV5-1 and TRBJ1-2, with 11 bases aligning to TRBD1. Germline CDR1 is SGHRS and CDR2 is YFSETQ. V gave up 3 bases and J gave up 7 bases; unmatched junction bases: 11. The CDR3 is 16 residues long.

The chain uses TRBV2 and TRBJ2-1, with a possible D match to TRBD1 (5 bases). There are 14 residues in the CDR3. Trimming removed 3 bases from V and 0 bases from J, with 6 bases in between. Germline CDR1 is SNHLY and CDR2 is FYNNEI. The CDR3 reads CASSDDSSYNEQFF. CDR3 nucleotides: TGTGCCAGCAGTGACGACAGCTCCTACAATGAGCAGTTCTTC.

This clone is medium-sized within its sample. V is TRBV4-2 and J is TRBJ2-2; no reliable D call. Between the trimmed V and J ends, which lost 1 base and 4 bases, there was a span of 4 bases. Germline CDR1 and CDR2: LGHNA and YNFKEQ. The CDR3 sequence is 13 residues long. CDR3 bases: TGTGCCAGCAGCCAAGCTAGCACCGGGGAGCTGTTTTTT. The encoded protein is CASSQASTGELFF.

This clone turned up a few times. The V gene is TRBV10-1, the J gene TRBJ2-7; unclear D gene. The length of the CDR3 is 15 residues. Germline V CDR1 and CDR2: WNHNN, SYGVQD (reference sequence). Deletions cut 0 bases from V and 1 base from J, with 10 bases between. The CDR3 sequence: CASSESPDGSYEQYF. CDR3 DNA sequence: TGCGCCAGCAGTGAGTCGCCGGACGGGTCCTACGAGCAGTACTTC.

V and J are TRBV14 and TRBJ1-1, with 7 bases matching TRBD1. The CDR3 is 14 residues long. V trimming: 4 bases; J trimming: 1 base; junction bases outside the gene matches: 3. CDR1 SGHDN and CDR2 FVKESK come from the germline V gene. CDR3 in DNA: TGTGCCAGCAGCCCCCACAGGGGGAACACTGAAGCTTTCTTT. This gives the protein CASSPHRGNTEAFF.

The genes are TRBV15 and TRBJ1-2; 7 positions agree with TRBD1. The CDR3 contains 16 residues. The V segment lost 3 bases and the J segment 4 bases; nucleotides outside the gene matches: 11. Looked up from germline, CDR1 is LNHNV and CDR2 is YYDKDF (reference sequence). CDR3 DNA sequence: TGTGCCACCAGCAGCCCCGGGACAGCCAAGCTCTATGGCTACACCTTC. Its translation is CATSSPGTAKLYGYTF.